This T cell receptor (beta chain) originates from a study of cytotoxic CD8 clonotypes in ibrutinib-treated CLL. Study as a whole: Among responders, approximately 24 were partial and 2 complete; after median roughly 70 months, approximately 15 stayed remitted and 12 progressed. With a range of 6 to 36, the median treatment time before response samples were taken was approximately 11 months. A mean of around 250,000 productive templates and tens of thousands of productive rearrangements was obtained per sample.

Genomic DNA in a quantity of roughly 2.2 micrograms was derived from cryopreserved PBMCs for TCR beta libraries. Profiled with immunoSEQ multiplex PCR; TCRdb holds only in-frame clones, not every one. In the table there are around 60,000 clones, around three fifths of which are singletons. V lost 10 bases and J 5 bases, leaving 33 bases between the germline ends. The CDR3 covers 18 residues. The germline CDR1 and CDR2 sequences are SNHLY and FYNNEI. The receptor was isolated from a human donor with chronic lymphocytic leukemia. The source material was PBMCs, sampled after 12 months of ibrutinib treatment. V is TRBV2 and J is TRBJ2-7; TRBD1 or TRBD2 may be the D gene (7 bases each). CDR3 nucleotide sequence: TGTGCCATTCAGGGGGGGTTGGCTAGCGGTTACAGGAAGAACGAGCAGTACTTC. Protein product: CAIQGGLASGYRKNEQYF.